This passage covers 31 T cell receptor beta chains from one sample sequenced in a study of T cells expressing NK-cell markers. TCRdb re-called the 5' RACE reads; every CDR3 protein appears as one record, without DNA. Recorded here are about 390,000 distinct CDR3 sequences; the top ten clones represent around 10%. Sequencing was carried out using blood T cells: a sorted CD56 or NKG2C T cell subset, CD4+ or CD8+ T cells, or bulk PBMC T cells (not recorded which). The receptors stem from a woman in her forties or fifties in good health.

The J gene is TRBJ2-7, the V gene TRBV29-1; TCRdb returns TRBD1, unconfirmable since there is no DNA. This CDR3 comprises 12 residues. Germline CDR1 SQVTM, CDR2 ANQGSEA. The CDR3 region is CSVRTGSYEQYF.

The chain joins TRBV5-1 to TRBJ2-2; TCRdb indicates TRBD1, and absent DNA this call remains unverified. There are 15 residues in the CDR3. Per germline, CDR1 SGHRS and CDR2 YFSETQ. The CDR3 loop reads CASSPDRGLAGELFF.

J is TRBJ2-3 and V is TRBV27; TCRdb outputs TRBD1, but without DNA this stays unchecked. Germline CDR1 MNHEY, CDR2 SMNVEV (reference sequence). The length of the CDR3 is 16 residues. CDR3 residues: CASSRLQGGGTDTQYF.

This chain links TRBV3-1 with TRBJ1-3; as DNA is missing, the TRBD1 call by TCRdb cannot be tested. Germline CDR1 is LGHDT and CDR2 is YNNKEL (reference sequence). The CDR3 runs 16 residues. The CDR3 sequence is CASSLPTESSGNTIYF. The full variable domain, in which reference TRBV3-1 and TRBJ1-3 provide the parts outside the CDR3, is DTAVSQTPKYLVTQMGNDKSIKCEQNLGHDTMYWYKQDSKKFLKIMFSYNNKELIINETVPNRFSPKSPDKAHLNLHINSLELGDSAVYFCASSLPTESSGNTIYFGEGSWLTVV.

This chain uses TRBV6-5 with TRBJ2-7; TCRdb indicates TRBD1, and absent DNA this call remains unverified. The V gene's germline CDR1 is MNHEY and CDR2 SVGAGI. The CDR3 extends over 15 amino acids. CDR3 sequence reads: CASSYGRGGHYEQYF.

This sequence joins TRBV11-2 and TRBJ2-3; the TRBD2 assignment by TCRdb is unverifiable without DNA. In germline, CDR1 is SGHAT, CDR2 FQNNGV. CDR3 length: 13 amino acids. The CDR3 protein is CASSHTSVDTQYF.

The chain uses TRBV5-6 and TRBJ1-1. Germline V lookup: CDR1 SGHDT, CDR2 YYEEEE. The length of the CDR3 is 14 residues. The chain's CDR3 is CASSLTHMNTEAFF.

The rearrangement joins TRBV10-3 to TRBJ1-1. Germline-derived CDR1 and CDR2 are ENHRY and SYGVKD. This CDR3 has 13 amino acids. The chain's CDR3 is CAMGPPQGTEAFF.

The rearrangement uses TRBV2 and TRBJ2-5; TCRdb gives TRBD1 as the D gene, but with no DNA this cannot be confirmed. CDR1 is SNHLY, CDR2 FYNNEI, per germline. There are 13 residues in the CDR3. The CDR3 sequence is CASGQTRGETQYF. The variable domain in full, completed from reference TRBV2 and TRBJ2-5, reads EPEVTQTPSHQVTQMGQEVILRCVPISNHLYFYWYRQILGQKVEFLVSFYNNEISEKSEIFDDQFSVERPDGSNFTLKIRSTKLEDSAMYFCASGQTRGETQYFGPGTRLLVL.

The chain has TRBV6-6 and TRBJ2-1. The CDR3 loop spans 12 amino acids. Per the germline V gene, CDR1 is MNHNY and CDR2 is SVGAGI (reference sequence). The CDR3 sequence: CASSLPASEQFF.

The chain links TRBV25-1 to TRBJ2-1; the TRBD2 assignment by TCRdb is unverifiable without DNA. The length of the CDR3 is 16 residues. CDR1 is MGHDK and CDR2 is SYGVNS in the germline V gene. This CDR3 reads CASSDPGLAANNEQFF.

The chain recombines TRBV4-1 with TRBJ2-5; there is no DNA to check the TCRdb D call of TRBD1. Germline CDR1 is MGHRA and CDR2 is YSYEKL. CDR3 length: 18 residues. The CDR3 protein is CASSPLFSGTGAVETQYF.

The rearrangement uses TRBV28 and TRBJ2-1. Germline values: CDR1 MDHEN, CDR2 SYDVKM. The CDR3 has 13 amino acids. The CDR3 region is CASSLLAHNEQFF.

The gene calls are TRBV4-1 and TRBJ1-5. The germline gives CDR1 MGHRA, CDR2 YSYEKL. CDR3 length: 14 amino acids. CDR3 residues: CASSQERWSQPQHF.

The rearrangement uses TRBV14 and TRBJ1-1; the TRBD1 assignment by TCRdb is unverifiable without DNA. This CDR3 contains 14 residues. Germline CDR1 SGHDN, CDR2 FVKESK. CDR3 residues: CASSPTGYLTEAFF. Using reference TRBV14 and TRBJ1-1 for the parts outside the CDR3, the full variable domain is EAGVTQFPSHSVIEKGQTVTLRCDPISGHDNLYWYRRVMGKEIKFLLHFVKESKQDESGMPNNRFLAERTGGTYSTLKVQPAELEDSGVYFCASSPTGYLTEAFFGQGTRLTVV.

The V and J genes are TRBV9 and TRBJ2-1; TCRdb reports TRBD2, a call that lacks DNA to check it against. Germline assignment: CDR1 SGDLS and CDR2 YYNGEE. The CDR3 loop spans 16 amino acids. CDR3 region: CASRGSGLAGHNEQFF.

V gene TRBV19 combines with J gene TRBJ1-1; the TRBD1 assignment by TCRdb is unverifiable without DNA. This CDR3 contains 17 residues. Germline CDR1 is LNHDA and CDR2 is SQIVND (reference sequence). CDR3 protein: CASSISMGQGSNPEAFF.

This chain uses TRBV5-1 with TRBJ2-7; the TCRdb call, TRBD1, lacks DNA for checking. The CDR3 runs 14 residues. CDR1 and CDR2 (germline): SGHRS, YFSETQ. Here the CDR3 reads CASRRGTGSDEQYF.

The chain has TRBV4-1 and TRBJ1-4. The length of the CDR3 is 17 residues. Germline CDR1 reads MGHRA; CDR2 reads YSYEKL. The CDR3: CASSQDKAGRPVGKLFF.

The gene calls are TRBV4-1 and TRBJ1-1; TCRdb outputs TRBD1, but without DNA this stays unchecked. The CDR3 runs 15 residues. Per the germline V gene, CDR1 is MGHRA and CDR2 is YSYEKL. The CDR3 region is CASSQVLPGRTEAFF.

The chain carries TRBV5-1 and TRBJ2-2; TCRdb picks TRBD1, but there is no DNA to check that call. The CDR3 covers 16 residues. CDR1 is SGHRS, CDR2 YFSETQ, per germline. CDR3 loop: CASSAGDRGRPGELFF. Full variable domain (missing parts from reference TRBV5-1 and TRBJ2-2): KAGVTQTPRYLIKTRGQQVTLSCSPISGHRSVSWYQQTPGQGLQFLFEYFSETQRNKGNFPGRFSGRQFSNSRSEMNVSTLELGDSALYLCASSAGDRGRPGELFFGEGSRLTVL.

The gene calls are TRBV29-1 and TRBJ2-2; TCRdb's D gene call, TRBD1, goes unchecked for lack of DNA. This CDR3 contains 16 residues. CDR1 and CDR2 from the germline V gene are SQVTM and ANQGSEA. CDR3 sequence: CSVEDWSRGLDGELFF.

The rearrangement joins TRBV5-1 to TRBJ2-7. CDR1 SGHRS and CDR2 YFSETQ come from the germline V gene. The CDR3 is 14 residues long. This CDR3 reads CASSMLSVSYEQYF.

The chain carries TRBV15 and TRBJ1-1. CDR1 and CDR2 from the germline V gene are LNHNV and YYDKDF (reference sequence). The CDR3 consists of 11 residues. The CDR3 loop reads CATSTDSGAFF.

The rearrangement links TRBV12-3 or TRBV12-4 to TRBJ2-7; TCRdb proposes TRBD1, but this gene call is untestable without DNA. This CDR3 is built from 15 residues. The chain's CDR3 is CATPISRQDNYEQYF.

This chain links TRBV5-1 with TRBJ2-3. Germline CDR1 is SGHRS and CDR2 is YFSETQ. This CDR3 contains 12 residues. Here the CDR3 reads CASSGPADTQYF.

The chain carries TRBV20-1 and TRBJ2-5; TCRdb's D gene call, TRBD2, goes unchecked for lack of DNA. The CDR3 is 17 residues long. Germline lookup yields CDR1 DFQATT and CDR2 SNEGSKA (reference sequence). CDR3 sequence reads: CSARDVNSGDLKGTQYF.

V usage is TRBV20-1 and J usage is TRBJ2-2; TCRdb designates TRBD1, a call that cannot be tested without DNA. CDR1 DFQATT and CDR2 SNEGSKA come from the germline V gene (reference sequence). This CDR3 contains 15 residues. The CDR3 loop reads CSAPARGGDTGELFF.

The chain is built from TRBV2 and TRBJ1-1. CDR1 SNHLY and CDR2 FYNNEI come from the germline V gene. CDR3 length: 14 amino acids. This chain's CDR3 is CASSAALKNTEAFF.

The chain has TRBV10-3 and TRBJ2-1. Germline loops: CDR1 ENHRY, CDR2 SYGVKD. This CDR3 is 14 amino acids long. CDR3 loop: CAISESTVNNEQFF.

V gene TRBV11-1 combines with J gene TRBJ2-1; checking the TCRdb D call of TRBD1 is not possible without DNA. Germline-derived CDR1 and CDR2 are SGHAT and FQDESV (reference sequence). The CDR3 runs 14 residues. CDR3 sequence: CASSLNGNSREQFF.